What follows are 32 T cell receptor beta chains derived from one specimen sequenced in a study of T cells after posttransplantation cyclophosphamide. Generated by immunoSEQ multiplex PCR, the TCRdb table keeps only in-frame clones and is missing some. The sample includes 20,000 to 25,000 clones, none of them occurring once. Sequencing was done on a sample of PBMCs. These TCRs come from a woman aged 55-70 years in good health, CMV-negative, and a related stem cell transplant donor.

J is TRBJ2-1 and V is TRBV7-8, with 9 bases fitting TRBD2. Germline V gene lookup returns CDR1 SGHVS and CDR2 FQNEAQ. J was trimmed by 8 bases and V by 0 bases; bases with no gene match: 2. The CDR3 is 14 amino acids. CDR3 nucleotides: TGTGCCAGCAGCTTAGCAGCGGGGGGAGATGAGCAGTTCTTC. It specifies CASSLAAGGDEQFF.

This clone was detected ten times or more. CDR3 DNA sequence: TGTGCCAGCAGACAGGGAAGACAAGAGACCCAGTACTTC. It translates to CASRQGRQETQYF. The chain uses TRBV2 and TRBJ2-5; D might be TRBD1 (6 bases). Germline V lookup: CDR1 SNHLY, CDR2 FYNNEI. This CDR3 region has 13 residues. Trimming cost V 6 bases and J 2 bases, with 10 bases left between them.

The chain employs TRBV2 and TRBJ2-7; TRBD2 aligns across 11 bases. With 3 bases clipped from V and 0 bases from J, the junction kept 1 base outside the gene matches. Germline loops: CDR1 SNHLY, CDR2 FYNNEI. The CDR3 consists of 15 residues. The CDR3 loop reads CASSETSGTSYEQYV. The CDR3 DNA reads TGTGCCAGCAGTGAGACTAGCGGGACCTCCTACGAGCAGTACGTC.

This clone was seen ten or more times. The chain joins TRBV4-2 to TRBJ1-2; perhaps TRBD1 as D (6 bases). Germline V gene sequence: CDR1 LGHNA, CDR2 YNFKEQ. The CDR3 is 14 residues long. V was shortened by 0 bases and J by 6 bases, with 11 bases between the two germline ends. CDR3 loop: CASSQDLTGHGYTF. CDR3 nucleotides: TGTGCCAGCAGCCAAGATCTTACAGGGCATGGCTACACCTTC.

In this sample, this clone turned up many times. This chain links TRBV7-9 with TRBJ2-2, with 10 nucleotides matching TRBD2. The ends lost 1 base at V and 6 bases at J; junction bases unmatched: 2. Germline V gives CDR1 SEHNR, CDR2 FQNEAQ (reference sequence). The CDR3 length is 15 residues. CDR3: CASSLDLAGAGELFF. Here the CDR3 DNA reads TGTGCCAGCAGCTTAGATCTAGCGGGAGCCGGGGAGCTGTTTTTT.

This clone was seen many times. The chain recombines TRBV25-1 with TRBJ2-1; weak D call: TRBD2 (6 bases). The CDR3 spans 12 residues. Germline loops: CDR1 MGHDK, CDR2 SYGVNS. Trimming stripped 5 bases from V and 7 bases from J, with 9 bases between. CDR3 loop: CASSTSFNEQFF. The CDR3 DNA sequence: TGTGCCAGCAGTACTAGCTTTAATGAGCAGTTCTTC.

This clone was counted a few times. The chain joins TRBV9 to TRBJ2-5; D gene unclear. The length of the CDR3 is 15 residues. Trimming pared 2 bases from V and 0 bases from J, leaving 11 bases between. CDR1 is SGDLS and CDR2 is YYNGEE in the germline V gene. Written as DNA, the CDR3 is TGTGCCAGCAGCGTGGCACCAGACTACCAAGAGACCCAGTACTTC. Amino acids: CASSVAPDYQETQYF.

This clone has at least ten counts. The chain employs TRBV5-6 and TRBJ1-6; no firm D call. V was shortened by 0 bases and J by 4 bases, with 11 bases between the two germline ends. The CDR3 sequence is 16 residues long. Germline assignment: CDR1 SGHDT and CDR2 YYEEEE. CDR3 sequence reads: CASSLGAGMYNSPLHF. Written as DNA, the CDR3 is TGTGCCAGCAGCTTGGGGGCGGGCATGTATAATTCACCCCTCCACTTT. Complete variable domain (other parts from reference TRBV5-6 and TRBJ1-6): DAGVTQSPTHLIKTRGQQVTLRCSPKSGHDTVSWYQQALGQGPQFIFQYYEEEERQRGNFPDRFSGHQFPNYSSELNVNALLLGDSALYLCASSLGAGMYNSPLHFGNGTRLTVT.

The sample holds many counts of this clone. The chain links TRBV19 to TRBJ2-5; a weak D match, TRBD1 (6 bases). CDR3 length equals 13 residues. CDR1 is LNHDA and CDR2 is SQIVND in the germline V gene (reference sequence). Trimming left V 5 bases short and J 4 bases short, with 11 bases between. CDR3 region: CASSVKQGETQYF. In DNA, the CDR3 is TGTGCCAGTAGTGTTAAACAGGGAGAGACCCAGTACTTC.

This rearrangement joins TRBV9 to TRBJ2-7; 9 bases align to TRBD2. Germline V gene sequence: CDR1 SGDLS, CDR2 YYNGEE. This CDR3 spans 13 amino acids. V trimming: 7 bases; J trimming: 4 bases; junction bases outside the gene matches: 6. CDR3 coding DNA: TGTGCCAGCGGGGGCGGGGGGGAATACGAGCAGTACTTC. Translation: CASGGGGEYEQYF.

The chain is built from TRBV7-3 and TRBJ2-3; 8 bases fit TRBD1. The CDR3 is made up of 19 amino acids. Germline V gene data show CDR1 as SGHTA and CDR2 as FQGTGA. Trimming removed 5 bases from V and 2 bases from J; junction bases left unmatched: 18. CDR3 residues: CASSLLTGDRIMDTDTQYF. CDR3 DNA: TGTGCCAGCAGCCTACTTACTGGGGACAGGATTATGGACACAGATACGCAGTATTTT.

This clone came up many times. The V and J genes are TRBV9 and TRBJ1-1; D remains unclear. Trimming pared 0 bases from V and 4 bases from J, leaving 10 bases between. This CDR3 has 14 residues. In germline, CDR1 is SGDLS, CDR2 YYNGEE. This CDR3 reads CASSVVGTATEAFF. In DNA, the CDR3 is TGTGCCAGCAGCGTAGTAGGTACAGCCACTGAAGCTTTCTTT.

This clone was seen repeatedly, ten times or more. The chain links TRBV28 to TRBJ2-6; a weak D match, TRBD1 (5 bases). Per germline, CDR1 MDHEN and CDR2 SYDVKM. There are 17 residues in the CDR3. Trimming removed 6 bases from V and 2 bases from J, with 17 bases in between. The CDR3 loop is CASRLNQGRTGANVLTF. Here the CDR3 DNA reads TGTGCCAGCAGGCTGAACCAGGGAAGGACTGGGGCCAACGTCCTGACTTTC.

The sample holds many counts of this clone. The chain joins TRBV19 to TRBJ2-4, with TRBD1 identical over 7 bases. With V trimmed by 5 bases and J by 7 bases, 11 bases remained unmatched. Germline loops: CDR1 LNHDA, CDR2 SQIVND (reference sequence). The CDR3 sequence is 15 residues long. This chain's CDR3 is CASSFRQGNLNIQYF. The CDR3 nucleotides read TGTGCCAGTAGTTTCCGACAGGGTAATTTGAACATTCAGTACTTC. The variable domain in full, with the rest retrieved from reference TRBV19 and TRBJ2-4, is DGGITQSPKYLFRKEGQNVTLSCEQNLNHDAMYWYRQDPGQGLRLIYYSQIVNDFQKGDIAEGYSVSREKKESFPLTVTSAQKNPTAFYLCASSFRQGNLNIQYFGAGTRLSVL.

In its sample, this clone was seen many times. The rearrangement uses TRBV19 and TRBJ2-7; TRBD2 is a possible D gene (6 bases). Per germline, CDR1 LNHDA and CDR2 SQIVND (reference sequence). V lost 5 bases, J lost 3 bases, and 11 bases lay in between. The length of the CDR3 is 13 residues. CDR3 in DNA: TGTGCCAGTAGTCCAGGACTAAACTACGAGCAGTACTTC. It specifies CASSPGLNYEQYF.

This clone was observed at least ten times. V usage is TRBV27 and J usage is TRBJ2-1, with TRBD2 identical over 12 bases. J gave up 0 bases and V 6 bases, and 9 bases lay outside the gene matches. The CDR3 has 18 residues. The V gene's germline CDR1 is MNHEY and CDR2 SMNVEV (reference sequence). CDR3: CASRPGLAGPSSYNEQFF. The DNA for the CDR3 is TGTGCCAGCAGGCCGGGACTAGCGGGCCCGAGCTCCTACAATGAGCAGTTCTTC.

This clone was counted many times. The chain joins TRBV27 to TRBJ2-1, with 12 bases lining up with TRBD2. J lost 2 bases, V lost 3 bases, and 8 bases had no gene match. Looked up from germline, CDR1 is MNHEY and CDR2 is SMNVEV (reference sequence). The CDR3 contains 18 residues. The CDR3 reads CASSFPTSGGPTYNEQFF. CDR3 nucleotides: TGTGCCAGCAGTTTCCCCACTAGCGGGGGGCCGACCTACAATGAGCAGTTCTTC.

This clone was counted between two and nine times. The chain is built from TRBV28 and TRBJ2-2; 9 bases align to TRBD2. The CDR3 runs to 17 residues. Losses at the gene ends were 2 bases for V and 5 bases for J; bases not matched to a gene: 9. Looked up from germline, CDR1 is MDHEN and CDR2 is SYDVKM. CDR3 sequence (DNA): TGTGCCAGCAGTTTAAGGGTTGGAGCGGGGGGTACCGGGGAGCTGTTTTTT. Protein sequence: CASSLRVGAGGTGELFF.

This clone has a handful of counts. This chain joins TRBV5-5 and TRBJ2-1, with 8 bases lining up with TRBD1. This CDR3 contains 17 residues. V was clipped by 6 bases and J by 5 bases; unmatched bases: 16. Germline V gives CDR1 SGHKS, CDR2 YYEKEE (reference sequence). CDR3: CASTGKMTGAGHNEQFF. CDR3 DNA sequence: TGTGCCAGCACCGGAAAAATGACAGGGGCCGGACACAATGAGCAGTTCTTC.

This clone was picked up many times. This chain connects TRBV4-2 to TRBJ2-4; the D gene is possibly TRBD2 (5 bases). V dropped 4 bases and J dropped 7 bases, with 17 bases sitting between them. CDR3 length: 15 residues. The V gene's germline CDR1 is LGHNA and CDR2 YNFKEQ. The CDR3 here is CASSRVRDDGNIQYF. The DNA for the CDR3 is TGTGCCAGCAGCCGAGTCCGGGATGACGGGAACATTCAGTACTTC.

This clone was seen ten or more times. This sequence joins TRBV5-5 and TRBJ1-2, with 11 positions matching TRBD1. From germline, CDR1 is SGHKS and CDR2 YYEKEE (reference sequence). The CDR3 has 15 amino acids. The trim removed 0 bases at V and 4 bases at J, leaving 2 bases unmatched. CDR3: CASSLGTGGLYGYTF. The CDR3 coding sequence is TGTGCCAGCAGCTTGGGGACAGGGGGCCTCTATGGCTACACCTTC.

Many counts were recorded for this clone. This chain connects TRBV29-1 to TRBJ2-7, with D maybe TRBD2 (5 bases). V was pared by 0 bases and J by 3 bases, with 6 bases between. The CDR3 consists of 12 residues. Per germline, CDR1 SQVTM and CDR2 ANQGSEA. In nucleotides, the CDR3 is TGCAGCGTTGAAGATCGGGACTACGAGCAGTACTTC. Amino acids: CSVEDRDYEQYF.

Many counts were recorded for this clone. V gene TRBV6-6 combines with J gene TRBJ2-5; 9 bases are a match to TRBD1. J gave up 4 bases and V 4 bases, and 7 bases lay outside the gene matches. CDR3 length: 15 residues. Germline assignment: CDR1 MNHNY and CDR2 SVGAGI (reference sequence). The CDR3 DNA reads as TGTGCCAGCAGTTCGATAACAGGGGGCGGAGAGACCCAGTACTTC. It yields the protein CASSSITGGGETQYF.

This clone was seen ten or more times. The chain employs TRBV11-1 and TRBJ1-5, with a weak D call TRBD1 (5 bases). V lost 0 bases to trimming and J lost 4 bases, with 10 bases between them. Looked up from germline, CDR1 is SGHAT and CDR2 is FQDESV (reference sequence). The CDR3 loop spans 15 amino acids. The CDR3: CASSLAGDGNQPQHF. As DNA, the CDR3 is TGTGCCAGCAGCTTAGCAGGGGATGGTAATCAGCCCCAGCATTTT.

The table lists this clone with many counts. The J gene is TRBJ1-2, the V gene TRBV2; D ambiguous. The CDR3 covers 14 residues. V was clipped by 3 bases and J by 2 bases, with 10 bases between them. Germline CDR1 SNHLY, CDR2 FYNNEI. The CDR3 coding sequence is TGTGCCAGCAGTGAGAGGGAGTTGAACTATGGCTACACCTTC. Its protein product is CASSERELNYGYTF.

This clone was observed at least ten times. The gene calls are TRBV6-4 and TRBJ1-5; 7 bases line up with TRBD1. This CDR3 comprises 13 residues. The germline gives CDR1 MRHNA, CDR2 SNTAGT. J lost 6 bases, V lost 2 bases, and 1 base had no gene match. CDR3 sequence: CASSDNRGQPQHF. Written as DNA, the CDR3 is TGTGCCAGCAGTGACAACAGGGGTCAGCCCCAGCATTTT.

This clone was found many times. The chain uses TRBV6-1 and TRBJ2-7, with TRBD1 matching 10 bases. CDR1 is MNHNS and CDR2 is SASEGT in the germline V gene. Trimming removed 8 bases from V and 2 bases from J; junction bases left unmatched: 6. This CDR3 has 14 residues. CDR3 sequence (DNA): TGTGCCAGCGGAAGGACAGGGGGGACCTACGAGCAGTACTTC. Protein product: CASGRTGGTYEQYF.

This clone was seen many times. The chain's CDR3 is CASSIGQGRVHTEAFF. The CDR3, as DNA: TGTGCCAGTAGTATTGGGCAAGGGAGGGTTCACACTGAAGCTTTCTTT. This chain joins TRBV19 and TRBJ1-1; D not certain. The germline gives CDR1 LNHDA, CDR2 SQIVND (reference sequence). The V and J ends lost 3 bases and 3 bases respectively, with 17 bases between them. The CDR3 has 16 amino acids.

This clone was recorded many times. This chain connects TRBV5-5 to TRBJ2-5; a weak D match, TRBD1 (6 bases). V was clipped by 4 bases and J by 0 bases, with 10 bases between them. This CDR3 region has 14 residues. CDR1 SGHKS and CDR2 YYEKEE come from the germline V gene (reference sequence). CDR3 sequence reads: CASSPRTDQETQYF. CDR3 in DNA: TGTGCCAGCAGCCCGAGGACAGACCAAGAGACCCAGTACTTC.

This clone was detected a few times. The chain recombines TRBV6-5 with TRBJ2-5; 10 bases map to TRBD2. V lost 0 bases to trimming and J lost 7 bases; unmatched junction nucleotides: 5. CDR3 length: 15 residues. Looked up from germline, CDR1 is MNHEY and CDR2 is SVGAGI. The CDR3 reads CASSYSASGRATQYF. DNA of the CDR3: TGTGCCAGCAGTTACTCAGCGAGCGGGAGGGCGACCCAGTACTTC.

This clone was detected only a few times. V is TRBV5-4 and J is TRBJ2-5; D unresolved. Matching the DNA end better, TRBJ2-7 makes the J call doubtful. The CDR3 length is 13 residues. The germline V gene has CDR1 SGHNT and CDR2 YYREEE (reference sequence). The CDR3 DNA sequence: TGTGCCAGCAGCCCGCCGAGCTCCTACGAGCAGTACTTC. Amino acid sequence: CASSPPSSYEQYF.

The J gene is TRBJ2-3, the V gene TRBV13; 7 bases are shared with TRBD1. The germline gives CDR1 PRHDT, CDR2 FYEKMQ (reference sequence). The CDR3 is 15 amino acids. With 3 bases clipped from V and 6 bases from J, the junction kept 9 bases outside the gene matches. CDR3 loop: CASSLRQGSTDTQYF. The CDR3 coding sequence is TGTGCCAGCAGCTTGAGACAGGGCTCGACGGATACGCAGTATTTT.